Listed below are T cell receptor beta chains from one sample, sequenced in a study of PD-1 blockade in classical Hodgkin lymphoma. Only in-frame clones appear in the TCRdb table, and some are missing; sequencing was by immunoSEQ multiplex PCR. The table shows approximately 19,000 clones, with 75% to 85% occurring only once. The starting material was peripheral blood mononuclear cells (PBMCs), obtained before the second cycle of nivolumab. These TCRs come from a human donor with classical Hodgkin lymphoma. CDR3s leave out the opening cysteine and the closing phenylalanine or tryptophan.

V gene	J gene	CDR3 protein
TRBV15	TRBJ2-7	ATSDPSSGANYLSYEQY
TRBV19	TRBJ1-5	ASTTSRDRVNQPQH
TRBV10-3	TRBJ1-6	ASLGQGNSPLH
TRBV19	TRBJ2-1	ATGLVSYNEQF
TRBV5-1	TRBJ2-3	ASSLGQGATDTQY
TRBV30	TRBJ1-1	AWSFWVPRAGQLETNTEAF
TRBV28	TRBJ1-5	ASSPRRGTGNQPQH
TRBV10-3	TRBJ1-5	AISEGDLNNQPQH
TRBV4-1	TRBJ2-1	ASSQGQGDNEQF
TRBV29-1	TRBJ2-1	SVGTGRGDEQF
TRBV7-9	TRBJ2-3	ASSHTRQGLADTQY
TRBV29-1	TRBJ2-3	SVRRQGGTDTQY
TRBV4-1	TRBJ1-4	ASSYGTGISTNEKLF
TRBV4-3	TRBJ2-3	ASSQEYGIADTQY
TRBV10-3	TRBJ2-1	AISAGQGGEQF